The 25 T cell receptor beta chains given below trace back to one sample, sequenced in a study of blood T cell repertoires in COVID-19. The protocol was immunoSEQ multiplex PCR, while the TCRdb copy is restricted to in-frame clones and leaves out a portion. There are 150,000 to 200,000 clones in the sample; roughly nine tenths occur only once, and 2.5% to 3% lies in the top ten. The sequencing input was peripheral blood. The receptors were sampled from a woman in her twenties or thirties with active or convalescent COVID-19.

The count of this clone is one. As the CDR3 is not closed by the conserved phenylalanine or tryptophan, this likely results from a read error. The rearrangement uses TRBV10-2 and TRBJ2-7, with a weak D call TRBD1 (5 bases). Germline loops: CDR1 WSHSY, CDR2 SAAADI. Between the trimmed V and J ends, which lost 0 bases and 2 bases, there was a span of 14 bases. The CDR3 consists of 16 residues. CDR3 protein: CASSESAGYFAYEQYL. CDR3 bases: TGCGCCAGCAGTGAGTCTGCAGGGTACTTCGCCTACGAGCAGTACCTC.

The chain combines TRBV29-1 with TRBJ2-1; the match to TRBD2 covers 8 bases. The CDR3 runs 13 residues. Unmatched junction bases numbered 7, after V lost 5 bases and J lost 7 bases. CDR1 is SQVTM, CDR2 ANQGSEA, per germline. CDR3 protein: CSVRAGGRNEQFF. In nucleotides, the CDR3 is TGCAGCGTTAGGGCGGGAGGAAGGAATGAGCAGTTCTTC.

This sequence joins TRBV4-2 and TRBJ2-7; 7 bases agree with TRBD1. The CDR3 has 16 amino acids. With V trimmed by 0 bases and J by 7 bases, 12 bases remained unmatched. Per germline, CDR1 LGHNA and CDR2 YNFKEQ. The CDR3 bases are TGTGCCAGCAGCCAAGATCGACAGGGTGCGCTTTCGGAGCAGTACTTC. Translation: CASSQDRQGALSEQYF.

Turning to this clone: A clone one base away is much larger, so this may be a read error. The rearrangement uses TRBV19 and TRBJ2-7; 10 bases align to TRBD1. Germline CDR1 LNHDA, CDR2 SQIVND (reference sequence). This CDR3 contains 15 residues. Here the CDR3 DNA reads TGTGTCAGTAGTGCTTCCGGGACAGGGGCCTACGAGCAGTACTTC. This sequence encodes CVSSASGTGAYEQYF.

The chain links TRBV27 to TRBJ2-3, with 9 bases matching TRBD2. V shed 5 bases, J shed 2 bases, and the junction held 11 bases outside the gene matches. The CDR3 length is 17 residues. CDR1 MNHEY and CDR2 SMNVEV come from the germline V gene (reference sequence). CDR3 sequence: CASSPFIAGEPTDTQYF. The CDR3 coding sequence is TGTGCCAGCAGTCCATTTATAGCGGGAGAGCCCACAGATACGCAGTATTTT.

The CDR3 region is CASSALVRSYEQYF. The CDR3, as DNA: TGCGCCAGCAGTGCTCTAGTGCGGTCCTACGAGCAGTACTTC. V usage is TRBV10-2 and J usage is TRBJ2-7; no clear D gene. This CDR3 spans 14 amino acids. V lost 4 bases and J 1 base, leaving 11 bases between the germline ends. Germline V gene lookup returns CDR1 WSHSY and CDR2 SAAADI.

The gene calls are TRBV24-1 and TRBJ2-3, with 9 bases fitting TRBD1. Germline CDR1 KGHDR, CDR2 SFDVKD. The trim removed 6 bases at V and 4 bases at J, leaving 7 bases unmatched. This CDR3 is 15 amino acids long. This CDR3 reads CATSLTGTGSDTQYF. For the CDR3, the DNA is TGTGCCACCAGTTTAACCGGGACAGGGTCAGATACGCAGTATTTT.

CDR3 in DNA: TGTGCCAGCAGACTACAGGGGCTTTTAGGCACTGAAGCTTTCTTT. The encoded protein is CASRLQGLLGTEAFF. The chain carries TRBV25-1 and TRBJ1-1, with 7 positions matching TRBD1. The CDR3 consists of 15 residues. V lost 6 bases, J lost 4 bases, and 11 bases stayed unmatched. Germline assignment: CDR1 MGHDK and CDR2 SYGVNS.

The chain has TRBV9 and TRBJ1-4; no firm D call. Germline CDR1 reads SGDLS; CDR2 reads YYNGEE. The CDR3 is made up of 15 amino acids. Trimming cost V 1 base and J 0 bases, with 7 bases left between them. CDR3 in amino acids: CASSVSGATNEKLFF. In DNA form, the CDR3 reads TGTGCCAGCAGCGTATCGGGTGCAACTAATGAAAAACTGTTTTTT.

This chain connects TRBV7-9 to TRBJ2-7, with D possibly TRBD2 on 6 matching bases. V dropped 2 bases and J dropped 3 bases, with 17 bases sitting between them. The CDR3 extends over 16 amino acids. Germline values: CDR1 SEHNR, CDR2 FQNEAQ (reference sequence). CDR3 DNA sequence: TGTGCCAGCAGCTTATGGAAAGGGAGGAACTTCTACGAGCAGTACTTC. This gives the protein CASSLWKGRNFYEQYF.

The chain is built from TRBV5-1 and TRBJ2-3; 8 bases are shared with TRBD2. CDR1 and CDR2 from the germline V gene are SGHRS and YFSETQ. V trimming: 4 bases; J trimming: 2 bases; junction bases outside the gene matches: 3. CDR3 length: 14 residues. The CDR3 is CASSPTSATDTQYF. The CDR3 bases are TGCGCCAGCAGCCCGACTAGCGCCACAGATACGCAGTATTTT.

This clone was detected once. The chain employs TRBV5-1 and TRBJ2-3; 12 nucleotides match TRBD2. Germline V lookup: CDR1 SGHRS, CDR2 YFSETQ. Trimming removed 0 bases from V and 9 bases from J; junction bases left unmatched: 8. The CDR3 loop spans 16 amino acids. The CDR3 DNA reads TGCGCCAGCAGCTTGGAACCGACTAGCGGGGGCCAGACGCAGTATTTT. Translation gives CASSLEPTSGGQTQYF.

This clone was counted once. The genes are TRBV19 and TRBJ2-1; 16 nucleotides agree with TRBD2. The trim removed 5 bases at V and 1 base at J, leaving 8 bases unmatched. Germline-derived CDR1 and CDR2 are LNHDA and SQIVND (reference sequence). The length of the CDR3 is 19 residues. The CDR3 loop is CASSLPGLAGGRSYNEQFF. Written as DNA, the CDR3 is TGTGCCAGTAGTCTCCCGGGACTAGCGGGGGGGCGTTCCTACAATGAGCAGTTCTTC.

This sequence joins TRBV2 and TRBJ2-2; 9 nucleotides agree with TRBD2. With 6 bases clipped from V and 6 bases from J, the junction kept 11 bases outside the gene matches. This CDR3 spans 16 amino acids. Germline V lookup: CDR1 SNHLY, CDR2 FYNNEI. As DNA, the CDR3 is TGTGCCAGCAGAACCGGGACTAGCATACGCGCCGGGGAGCTGTTTTTT. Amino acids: CASRTGTSIRAGELFF.

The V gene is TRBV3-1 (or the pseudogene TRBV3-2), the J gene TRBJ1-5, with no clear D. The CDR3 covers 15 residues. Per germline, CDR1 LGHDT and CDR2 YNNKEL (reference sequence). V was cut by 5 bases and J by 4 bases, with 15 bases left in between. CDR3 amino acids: CASSGVRGLNQPQHF. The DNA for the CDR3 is TGTGCCAGCAGCGGGGTCCGGGGTCTAAATCAGCCCCAGCATTTT.

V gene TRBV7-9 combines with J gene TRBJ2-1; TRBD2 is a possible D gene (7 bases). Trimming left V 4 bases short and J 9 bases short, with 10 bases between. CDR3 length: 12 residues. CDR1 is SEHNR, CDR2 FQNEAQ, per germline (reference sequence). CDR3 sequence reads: CASSSGGTEQFF. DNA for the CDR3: TGTGCCAGCAGCTCGGGGGGCACTGAGCAGTTCTTC.

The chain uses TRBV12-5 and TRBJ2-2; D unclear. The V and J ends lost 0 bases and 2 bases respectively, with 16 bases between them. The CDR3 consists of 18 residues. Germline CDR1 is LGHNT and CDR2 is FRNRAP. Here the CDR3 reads CASGLVPGPIINTGELFF. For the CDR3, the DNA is TGTGCTAGTGGTTTGGTCCCAGGCCCGATAATTAACACCGGGGAGCTGTTTTTT.

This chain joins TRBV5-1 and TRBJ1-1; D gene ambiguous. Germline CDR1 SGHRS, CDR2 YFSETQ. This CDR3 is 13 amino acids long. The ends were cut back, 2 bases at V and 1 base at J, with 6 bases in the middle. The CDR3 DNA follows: TGCGCCAGCAGCTTAGCATGGAACACTGAAGCTTTCTTT. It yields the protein CASSLAWNTEAFF.

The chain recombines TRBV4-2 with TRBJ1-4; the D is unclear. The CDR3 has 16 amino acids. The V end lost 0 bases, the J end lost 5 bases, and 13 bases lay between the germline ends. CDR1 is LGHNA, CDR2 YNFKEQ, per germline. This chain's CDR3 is CASSQDKASRNEKLFF. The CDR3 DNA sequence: TGTGCCAGCAGCCAAGATAAAGCCTCTCGGAATGAAAAACTGTTTTTT.

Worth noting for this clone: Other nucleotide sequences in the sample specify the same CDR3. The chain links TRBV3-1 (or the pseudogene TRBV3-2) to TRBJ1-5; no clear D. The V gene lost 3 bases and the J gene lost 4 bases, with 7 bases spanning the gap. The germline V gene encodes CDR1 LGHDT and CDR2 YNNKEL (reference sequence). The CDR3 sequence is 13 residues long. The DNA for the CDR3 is TGTGCCAGCAGCCAGAGCGGGAATCAGCCCCAGCATTTT. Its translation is CASSQSGNQPQHF.

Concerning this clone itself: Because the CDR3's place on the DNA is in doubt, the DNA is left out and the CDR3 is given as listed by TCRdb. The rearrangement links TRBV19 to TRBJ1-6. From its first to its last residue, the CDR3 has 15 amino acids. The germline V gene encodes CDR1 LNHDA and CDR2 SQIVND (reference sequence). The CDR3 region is CASSLRVGPGSPLHF.

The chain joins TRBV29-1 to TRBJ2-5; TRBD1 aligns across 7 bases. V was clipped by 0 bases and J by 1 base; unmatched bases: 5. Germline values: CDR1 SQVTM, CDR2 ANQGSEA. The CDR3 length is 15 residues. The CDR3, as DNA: TGCAGCGTTGAAGATAGTAGGGGGCGCCAAGAGACCCAGTACTTC. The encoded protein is CSVEDSRGRQETQYF.

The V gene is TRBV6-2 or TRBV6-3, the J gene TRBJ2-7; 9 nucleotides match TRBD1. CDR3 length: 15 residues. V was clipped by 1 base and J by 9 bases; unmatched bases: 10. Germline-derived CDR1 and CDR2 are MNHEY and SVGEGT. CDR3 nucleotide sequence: TGTGCCAGCAGTTACTGGGACAGGGCGTCGGCGGGGCAGTACTTC. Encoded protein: CASSYWDRASAGQYF.

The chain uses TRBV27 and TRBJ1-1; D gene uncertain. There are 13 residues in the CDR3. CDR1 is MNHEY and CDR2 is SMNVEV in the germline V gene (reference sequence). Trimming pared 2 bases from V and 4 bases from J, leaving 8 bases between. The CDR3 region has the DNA TGTGCCAGCAGTTTAAATCAGCGCACTGAAGCTTTCTTT. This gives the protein CASSLNQRTEAFF.

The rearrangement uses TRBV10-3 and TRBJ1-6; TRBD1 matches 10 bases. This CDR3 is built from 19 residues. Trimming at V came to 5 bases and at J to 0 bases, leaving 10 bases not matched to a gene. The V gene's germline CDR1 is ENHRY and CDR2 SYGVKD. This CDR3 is CAISYTGTGANSYNSPLHF. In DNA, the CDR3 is TGTGCCATCAGTTATACCGGGACAGGGGCCAACTCCTATAATTCACCCCTCCACTTT.